This T cell receptor (beta chain) came from a study of T-cell reconstitution after alpha-beta-depleted transplantation in children. The sample holds a few counts of this clonotype. Library preparation (for TCRbeta) was performed with unique molecular identifiers. TCRdb re-called the PCR reads with MiXCR, one entry per CDR3 protein. In the table there are about 540,000 distinct CDR3 sequences, 15% to 20% of which are singletons. The CDR3 is 13 amino acids. V dropped 3 bases and J dropped 5; count of bases not matched to a gene: 2. This sequence originates from a human donor who donated a stem cell graft to a child with acute lymphoblastic leukemia. The chain is built from TRBV12-3 or TRBV12-4 and TRBJ2-5; 8 bases map to TRBD2. The source was PBMCs from the stem cell graft donor, collected from the stem cell graft. The CDR3 coding sequence is TGTGCCAGCAGTTTCGGGACTAGTGAGACCCAGTACTTC. It translates to CASSFGTSETQYF.